The 27 T cell receptor beta chains in this list originate from one sample, sequenced in a study of blood T cell repertoires in COVID-19. Clones were sequenced by immunoSEQ multiplex PCR, and TCRdb holds only the in-frame ones, with some missing. The sample lists about 250,000 clones; around 85% were seen once. Sequencing was done on a sample of PBMCs or T cells enriched from blood (not recorded which). These receptors were collected from a woman in her forties or fifties with acute COVID-19.

V is TRBV19 and J is TRBJ1-1; 7 nucleotides agree with TRBD1. The CDR3 runs to 12 residues. Germline values: CDR1 LNHDA, CDR2 SQIVND (reference sequence). Losses at the gene ends were 6 bases for V and 6 bases for J; bases not matched to a gene: 4. The CDR3: CASREGTAEAFF. CDR3 bases: TGTGCCAGTAGGGAGGGGACAGCTGAAGCTTTCTTT. Full variable domain (remainder filled in from reference TRBV19 and TRBJ1-1): DGGITQSPKYLFRKEGQNVTLSCEQNLNHDAMYWYRQDPGQGLRLIYYSQIVNDFQKGDIAEGYSVSREKKESFPLTVTSAQKNPTAFYLCASREGTAEAFFGQGTRLTVV.

The rearrangement joins TRBV5-4 to TRBJ2-7; 7 positions agree with TRBD1. The V segment lost 0 bases and the J segment 6 bases; nucleotides outside the gene matches: 6. Germline V lookup: CDR1 SGHNT, CDR2 YYREEE (reference sequence). The CDR3 sequence is 14 residues long. CDR3 in amino acids: CASSLGGGAAEQYF. The CDR3 coding sequence is TGTGCCAGCAGCTTGGGAGGGGGCGCGGCCGAGCAGTACTTC. The full variable domain, rest sourced from reference TRBV5-4 and TRBJ2-7, is ETGVTQSPTHLIKTRGQQVTLRCSSQSGHNTVSWYQQALGQGPQFIFQYYREEENGRGNFPPRFSGLQFPNYSSELNVNALELDDSALYLCASSLGGGAAEQYFGPGTRLTVT.

V and J are TRBV18 and TRBJ1-1; perhaps TRBD1 as D (5 bases). From germline, CDR1 is KGHSH and CDR2 LQKENI. CDR3 length: 17 residues. Trimming removed 4 bases at V and 1 base at J, with 19 bases between. The CDR3 DNA follows: TGTGCCAGCTCACGAACTGGGACTGGCTTTAGGAACACTGAAGCTTTCTTT. This encodes CASSRTGTGFRNTEAFF.

This chain connects TRBV25-1 to TRBJ1-2; D call uncertain. CDR3 size: 13 residues. Germline CDR1 and CDR2: MGHDK and SYGVNS. Trimming left V 1 base short and J 3 bases short, with 6 bases between. CDR3 sequence (DNA): TGTGCCAGCAGTGAATTACTGGACTATGGCTACACCTTC. Protein product: CASSELLDYGYTF.

V is TRBV5-6 and J is TRBJ2-3; tentatively, D is TRBD1 (5 bases). Germline V gives CDR1 SGHDT, CDR2 YYEEEE. The CDR3 is 15 amino acids. Trimming stripped 1 base from V and 0 bases from J, with 9 bases between. CDR3 in amino acids: CASSLTGASTDTQYF. CDR3 DNA: TGTGCCAGCAGCTTGACTGGGGCTAGCACAGATACGCAGTATTTT.

This chain joins TRBV5-4 and TRBJ1-1; D remains ambiguous. Germline CDR1 reads SGHNT; CDR2 reads YYREEE (reference sequence). Trimming cost V 4 bases and J 0 bases, with 10 bases left between them. This CDR3 comprises 14 residues. The CDR3 coding sequence is TGTGCCAGCAGCCCCGAGAGGGTGAACACTGAAGCTTTCTTT. Residues: CASSPERVNTEAFF.

This chain links TRBV12-3 or TRBV12-4 with TRBJ1-6; D not resolved. The germline V and J ends were trimmed by 6 bases and 5 bases, with 8 bases remaining between them. The CDR3 is 13 amino acids. The CDR3 loop reads CASSNQNNSPLHF. DNA for the CDR3: TGTGCCAGCAGCAATCAGAATAATTCACCCCTCCACTTT.

The chain has TRBV5-1 and TRBJ2-4, with 9 bases matching TRBD1. This CDR3 region has 18 residues. V lost 4 bases, J lost 0 bases, and 11 bases stayed unmatched. CDR1 is SGHRS, CDR2 YFSETQ, per germline. The CDR3 DNA sequence: TGCGCCAGCAGCCCAGAGGGGACAGGGTCTTTAGCCAAAAACATTCAGTACTTC. Amino acids: CASSPEGTGSLAKNIQYF.

V gene TRBV10-2 combines with J gene TRBJ2-1; possible D gene TRBD2, 6 bases. V was pared by 3 bases and J by 9 bases, with 15 bases between. The germline V gene encodes CDR1 WSHSY and CDR2 SAAADI. The CDR3 is made up of 14 amino acids. CDR3 bases: TGCGCCAGCAGTGATCTGGCGGGGAAGGGTGAGCAGTTCTTC. Translation gives CASSDLAGKGEQFF.

The J gene is TRBJ2-7, the V gene TRBV7-9, with D maybe TRBD2 (5 bases). The length of the CDR3 is 18 residues. V dropped 1 base and J dropped 5 bases, with 24 bases sitting between them. Germline CDR1 and CDR2: SEHNR and FQNEAQ (reference sequence). DNA for the CDR3: TGTGCCAGCAGCTTAGGCGCGGCCGGCGCGGCGGGCTTTAACGAGCAGTACTTC. As protein: CASSLGAAGAAGFNEQYF.

This sequence joins TRBV7-9 and TRBJ1-1; D is unclear. Germline V gene data show CDR1 as SEHNR and CDR2 as FQNEAQ (reference sequence). V was cut by 0 bases and J by 2 bases, with 10 bases left in between. The CDR3 spans 15 residues. The CDR3 DNA reads as TGTGCCAGCAGCTTAGCGCTGGGAGATAACACTGAAGCTTTCTTT. Its translation: CASSLALGDNTEAFF.

The CDR3 reads CSASPLAGQIYEQYF. The CDR3 DNA sequence: TGCAGTGCTAGTCCCTTAGCGGGGCAGATCTACGAGCAGTACTTC. The gene calls are TRBV20-1 and TRBJ2-7, with 8 bases fitting TRBD2. This CDR3 comprises 15 residues. Trimming took 3 bases from V and 3 from J; bases not matched to a gene: 10. Germline V lookup: CDR1 DFQATT, CDR2 SNEGSKA (reference sequence).

This clone came up a few times. This chain connects TRBV6-2 or TRBV6-3 to TRBJ1-1; D remains unclear. CDR3 length: 14 amino acids. The V and J ends lost 6 bases and 3 bases respectively, with 14 bases between them. CDR1 and CDR2 from the germline V gene are MNHEY and SVGEGT. The CDR3 nucleotides are TGTGCCAGCAGCAACGCGGCACCAGACACTGAAGCTTTCTTT. Its protein product is CASSNAAPDTEAFF.

The V gene is TRBV7-2, the J gene TRBJ1-1; 9 positions agree with TRBD1. With V trimmed by 5 bases and J by 0 bases, 10 bases remained unmatched. This CDR3 spans 17 amino acids. Germline V gene data show CDR1 as SGHTA and CDR2 as FQGNSA. CDR3 residues: CASSQTDRGILNTEAFF. CDR3 DNA sequence: TGTGCCAGCAGCCAGACGGACAGGGGTATTTTGAACACTGAAGCTTTCTTT.

The genes are TRBV13 and TRBJ1-1; D possibly corresponds to TRBD1 (5 bases). The CDR3 has 11 amino acids. V dropped 8 bases and J dropped 1 base, with 5 bases sitting between them. CDR1 PRHDT and CDR2 FYEKMQ come from the germline V gene (reference sequence). The CDR3 protein is CASGQNTEAFF. The CDR3 bases are TGTGCCAGCGGACAGAACACTGAAGCTTTCTTT. Supplemented by reference TRBV13 and TRBJ1-1, the full variable domain reads AAGVIQSPRHLIKEKRETATLKCYPIPRHDTVYWYQQGPGQDPQFLISFYEKMQSDKGSIPDRFSAQQFSDYHSELNMSSLELGDSALYFCASGQNTEAFFGQGTRLTVV.

A single count supports this clone. The gene calls are TRBV6-5 and TRBJ2-7; D call uncertain. This CDR3 has 11 residues. Germline loops: CDR1 MNHEY, CDR2 SVGAGI. Trimming removed 7 bases from V and 4 bases from J, with 8 bases in between. CDR3 DNA sequence: TGTGCCAGCACCTCTCAGTACGAGCAGTACTTC. As protein: CASTSQYEQYF.

The V and J genes are TRBV27 and TRBJ1-5; possible D gene TRBD1, 6 bases. This CDR3 region has 16 residues. The germline CDR1 and CDR2 sequences are MNHEY and SMNVEV (reference sequence). V gave up 8 bases and J gave up 4 bases, with 21 bases separating them. DNA of the CDR3: TGTGCCAGCGGGGGGGGGCGCCCTTATCCAAATCAGCCCCAGCATTTT. It encodes CASGGGRPYPNQPQHF.

About this clone itself: Other DNA sequences within the sample encode an identical CDR3. The chain recombines TRBV4-3 with TRBJ1-5; 9 positions match TRBD1. The CDR3 covers 15 residues. The trim removed 4 bases at V and 1 base at J, leaving 2 bases unmatched. The germline gives CDR1 LGHNA, CDR2 YSLEER. The CDR3 loop reads CASSPGQGSNQPQHF. The CDR3 DNA reads TGCGCCAGCAGCCCGGGACAGGGAAGCAATCAGCCCCAGCATTTT.

The genes are TRBV20-1 and TRBJ1-5; D remains unclear. Trimming took 3 bases from V and 0 from J, leaving 12 bases between them. The CDR3 length is 15 residues. Germline lookup yields CDR1 DFQATT and CDR2 SNEGSKA (reference sequence). As DNA, the CDR3 is TGCAGTGCTAGTTCCGCCGGGAATAGCAATCAGCCCCAGCATTTT. Translation gives CSASSAGNSNQPQHF.

The chain links TRBV21-1 to TRBJ1-5; the tabulated D call, TRBD1, remains unverified against the DNA. TRBV21-1 is annotated as a pseudogene. The CDR3 contains 17 residues. The CDR3 spells CASSSFGGQAYGQPQHF. The CDR3 nucleotides are TGTGCCAGCAGTTCCTTCGGGGGACAGGCGTACGGTCAGCCCCAGCATTTT.

This chain uses TRBV27 with TRBJ1-2, with a tentative D call TRBD1 (6 bases). Germline V CDR1 and CDR2: MNHEY, SMNVEV (reference sequence). The CDR3 has 13 residues. The V gene lost 3 bases and the J gene lost 2 bases, with 7 bases spanning the gap. CDR3 in amino acids: CASSFGQNYGYTF. CDR3 DNA: TGTGCCAGCAGTTTCGGACAGAACTATGGCTACACCTTC.

This rearrangement joins TRBV27 to TRBJ1-1; D ambiguous. V was cut by 0 bases and J by 1 base, with 9 bases left in between. The germline V gene encodes CDR1 MNHEY and CDR2 SMNVEV (reference sequence). The CDR3 runs to 15 residues. CDR3 amino acids: CASSLSAIPNTEAFF. The DNA for the CDR3 is TGTGCCAGCAGTTTATCGGCAATACCGAACACTGAAGCTTTCTTT.

This chain joins TRBV7-9 and TRBJ1-3, with 7 positions matching TRBD1. CDR3 length: 14 residues. Germline CDR1 SEHNR, CDR2 FQNEAQ (reference sequence). V was pared by 6 bases and J by 2 bases, with 4 bases of the junction left unmatched. DNA of the CDR3: TGTGCCAGCAGAACAGGGGCAGCTGGAAACACCATATATTTT. This translates into CASRTGAAGNTIYF.

This chain joins TRBV20-1 and TRBJ1-2; D gene uncertain. Deletions cut 0 bases from V and 7 bases from J, with 3 bases between. Germline values: CDR1 DFQATT, CDR2 SNEGSKA (reference sequence). This CDR3 has 10 residues. Here the CDR3 reads CSARESGYTF. DNA of the CDR3: TGCAGTGCTAGAGAGAGTGGCTACACCTTC.

The CDR3, as DNA: TGTGCCAGCAGCCCGGGACAGGGGGGCGAGCAGTACTTC. Translated, it gives CASSPGQGGEQYF. The V gene is TRBV11-2, the J gene TRBJ2-7, with 11 bases identical to TRBD1. After removal of 5 bases from V and 6 bases from J, the junction contained 3 bases not matched to a gene. This CDR3 is 13 amino acids long. The germline V gene has CDR1 SGHAT and CDR2 FQNNGV.

V gene TRBV19 combines with J gene TRBJ2-7; perhaps TRBD1 as D (6 bases). Germline assignment: CDR1 LNHDA and CDR2 SQIVND (reference sequence). The ends were cut back, 8 bases at V and 3 bases at J, with 11 bases in the middle. The CDR3 covers 12 residues. The CDR3 nucleotides are TGTGCCAGTCGAGACAGGTACTACGAGCAGTACTTC. This codes for CASRDRYYEQYF.

The V and J genes are TRBV5-4 and TRBJ2-5; the match to TRBD1 covers 7 bases. The CDR3 has 15 residues. Per germline, CDR1 SGHNT and CDR2 YYREEE (reference sequence). After removal of 0 bases from V and 2 bases from J, the junction contained 4 bases not matched to a gene. The CDR3: CASSLEGAWQETQYF. CDR3 sequence (DNA): TGTGCCAGCAGCTTGGAGGGGGCCTGGCAAGAGACCCAGTACTTC.